The 20 T cell receptor beta chains presented below share a single source sample, sequenced in a study of shared clonotypes between healthy human individuals. TCRdb keeps only in-frame clones here, not all; method: immunoSEQ multiplex PCR. The sample contains about 2.2 million clones, approximately 92% of which appear only once. Terminally differentiated effector memory CD45RA+ cells were excluded by CCR7 positive selection of CD45RO-negative cells. Sequencing was carried out using naive CD8+ T cells from PBMCs. The receptors derive from a man between 18 and 35 years old in good health. Some clones in this sample may be carry-over from other donors' samples.

DNA of the CDR3: TGTGCCAGCAGCTTGGGGGTGAGGATGGGGATATACAATGAGCAGTTCTTC. This sequence encodes CASSLGVRMGIYNEQFF. The V gene is TRBV5-4, the J gene TRBJ2-1; D gene ambiguous. The germline V gene encodes CDR1 SGHNT and CDR2 YYREEE (reference sequence). The CDR3 extends over 17 amino acids. V was cut by 0 bases and J by 4 bases, with 17 bases left in between.

The chain carries TRBV27 and TRBJ2-3, with D tentatively TRBD1 (5 bases). The germline V gene encodes CDR1 MNHEY and CDR2 SMNVEV (reference sequence). The V and J ends lost 8 bases and 6 bases respectively, with 24 bases between them. The CDR3 totals 16 residues. The CDR3 protein is CASLPTAGPPYDTQYF. CDR3 in DNA: TGTGCCAGCCTCCCAACGGCAGGGCCACCTTATGATACGCAGTATTTT.

In DNA form, the CDR3 reads TGTGCCAGCAGTGAAATAAAGAGATCCTACGAGCAGTACTTC. This gives the protein CASSEIKRSYEQYF. The gene calls are TRBV2 and TRBJ2-7; D gene ambiguous. The CDR3 extends over 14 amino acids. Per germline, CDR1 SNHLY and CDR2 FYNNEI. V shed 2 bases and J shed 1 base, with 9 bases lying between them.

The chain combines TRBV27 with TRBJ2-1, with 12 bases lining up with TRBD2. The CDR3 totals 16 residues. V was pared by 4 bases and J by 8 bases, with 9 bases of the junction left unmatched. CDR1 is MNHEY, CDR2 SMNVEV, per germline (reference sequence). The CDR3 sequence is CASSYQLAGGLYEQFF. The CDR3 DNA follows: TGTGCCAGCAGTTATCAACTAGCGGGAGGTCTCTATGAGCAGTTCTTC.

The J gene is TRBJ1-1, the V gene TRBV5-8; D is perhaps TRBD1 (5 bases). The CDR3 runs 13 residues. Trimming removed 4 bases from V and 8 bases from J, with 15 bases in between. The germline V gene encodes CDR1 SGHTS and CDR2 YDEGEE. CDR3 sequence (DNA): TGTGCCAGCAGCCAAAACTCCCGGGGGGAAGCTTTCTTT. This sequence encodes CASSQNSRGEAFF.

The CDR3 DNA reads TGTGCCAGCAGCTTAGAAGGGGACTACGAGCAGTACTTC. This translates into CASSLEGDYEQYF. J is TRBJ2-7 and V is TRBV28; the D gene is possibly TRBD1 (5 bases). The CDR3 is made up of 13 amino acids. Trimming stripped 6 bases from V and 3 bases from J, with 12 bases between. The germline V gene has CDR1 MDHEN and CDR2 SYDVKM.

The genes are TRBV15 and TRBJ2-1; D not resolved. V was pared by 0 bases and J by 8 bases, with 17 bases between. This CDR3 contains 16 residues. Germline V lookup: CDR1 LNHNV, CDR2 YYDKDF (reference sequence). The chain's CDR3 is CATSREHRNGYHEQFF. The CDR3 DNA reads as TGTGCCACCAGCAGAGAACATAGAAACGGGTATCATGAGCAGTTCTTC.

The gene calls are TRBV6-5 and TRBJ2-2, with a possible D match to TRBD2 (6 bases). V lost 7 bases to trimming and J lost 4 bases, with 10 bases between them. The CDR3 has 13 residues. CDR1 is MNHEY, CDR2 SVGAGI, per germline. The CDR3 DNA follows: TGTGCCAGCACATCTAGCGTCACCGGGGAGCTGTTTTTT. As protein: CASTSSVTGELFF.

As to this clone: This sample includes further DNA sequences coding for the same CDR3. The rearrangement uses TRBV27 and TRBJ2-1; 14 positions agree with TRBD2. The CDR3 spans 15 residues. V shed 5 bases, J shed 6 bases, and the junction held 3 bases outside the gene matches. CDR1 and CDR2 from the germline V gene are MNHEY and SMNVEV (reference sequence). CDR3 DNA sequence: TGTGCCAGCAGTCCGGGACTAGCGGGAGTCAATGAGCAGTTCTTC. As protein: CASSPGLAGVNEQFF.

The chain uses TRBV6-1 and TRBJ2-7; D is uncertain. This CDR3 is built from 9 residues. Germline CDR1 reads MNHNS; CDR2 reads SASEGT. CDR3 DNA: TGTGGCGGACGCCCTCTGCAGTACTTC. This gives the protein CGGRPLQYF.

This rearrangement joins TRBV15 to TRBJ1-2; D uncertain. This CDR3 has 13 amino acids. CDR1 LNHNV and CDR2 YYDKDF come from the germline V gene (reference sequence). V lost 3 bases and J lost 3, with 8 bases in between. DNA for the CDR3: TGTGCCACCAGCAGGAGCCCCGACTATGGCTACACCTTC. Amino acids: CATSRSPDYGYTF. Using reference TRBV15 and TRBJ1-2 for the parts outside the CDR3, the full variable domain is DAMVIQNPRYQVTQFGKPVTLSCSQTLNHNVMYWYQQKSSQAPKLLFHYYDKDFNNEADTPDNFQSRRPNTSFCFLDIRSPGLGDTAMYLCATSRSPDYGYTFGSGTRLTVV.

V and J are TRBV19 and TRBJ1-2; 7 positions agree with TRBD1. The V and J ends lost 5 bases and 2 bases, in that order; junction bases with no gene match: 5. This CDR3 spans 14 amino acids. Germline V lookup: CDR1 LNHDA, CDR2 SQIVND (reference sequence). The CDR3 region is CASSQTGMNYGYTF. DNA for the CDR3: TGTGCCAGTAGTCAGACAGGGATGAACTATGGCTACACCTTC.

This clone has only one observation. The chain has TRBV27 and TRBJ2-7, with D maybe TRBD2 (6 bases). V shed 6 bases and J shed 3 bases, with 12 bases lying between them. Germline V gene sequence: CDR1 MNHEY, CDR2 SMNVEV (reference sequence). The CDR3 runs 13 residues. The CDR3 DNA reads TGTGCCAGCAGAGAGCGGGTATACTACGAGCAGTACTTC. Translating gives CASRERVYYEQYF.

The chain carries TRBV4-1 and TRBJ2-7; 8 bases are shared with TRBD2. The germline V gene encodes CDR1 MGHRA and CDR2 YSYEKL. Unmatched junction bases numbered 9, after V lost 1 base and J lost 7 bases. This CDR3 is 15 amino acids long. The CDR3 nucleotides read TGCGCCAGCAGCCAAGGGGGACTAGGTCTACGGGAGCAGTACTTC. It codes for CASSQGGLGLREQYF.

As concerns this clone: At the DNA level, this CDR3 is encoded by other sequences in the same sample as well. V usage is TRBV11-2 and J usage is TRBJ2-7; no clear D. This CDR3 spans 12 amino acids. V lost 3 bases and J 4 bases, leaving 7 bases between the germline ends. Germline-derived CDR1 and CDR2 are SGHAT and FQNNGV. CDR3 nucleotides: TGTGCCAGCAGCTTCGGTCGATACGAGCAGTACTTC. It is translated as CASSFGRYEQYF.

This chain joins TRBV28 and TRBJ1-1, with a tentative D call TRBD1 (5 bases). The length of the CDR3 is 13 residues. V was cut by 8 bases and J by 5 bases, with 15 bases left in between. CDR1 is MDHEN, CDR2 SYDVKM, per germline. The CDR3 here is CASVPRGSTEAFF. For the CDR3, the DNA is TGTGCCAGCGTGCCGCGGGGGTCTACTGAAGCTTTCTTT.

The CDR3 DNA reads TGTGCCGCGGTTGGGGGAAACAATGAGCAGTTCTTC. Amino acid sequence: CAAVGGNNEQFF. The rearrangement uses TRBV6-6 and TRBJ2-1, with D tentatively TRBD1 or TRBD2 (5 bases each). This CDR3 is built from 12 residues. Germline loops: CDR1 MNHNY, CDR2 SVGAGI (reference sequence). V lost 11 bases and J lost 5, with 13 bases in between.

The chain employs TRBV28 and TRBJ2-7; 8 nucleotides match TRBD2. Germline V lookup: CDR1 MDHEN, CDR2 SYDVKM. This CDR3 region has 13 residues. Trimming removed 6 bases from V and 7 bases from J; junction bases left unmatched: 8. The CDR3 region has the DNA TGTGCCAGCAGAATAGGACGCGGGGGGGAGCAGTACTTC. Translation gives CASRIGRGGEQYF.

This rearrangement joins TRBV5-4 to TRBJ1-1; a possible D gene is TRBD1 (5 bases). The germline V gene has CDR1 SGHNT and CDR2 YYREEE (reference sequence). With 4 bases removed from V and 11 bases from J, the gap between germline ends came to 24 bases. The CDR3 is 15 residues long. DNA of the CDR3: TGTGCCAGCAGCCAAGACCTCAGGGATTGGGACGGGGCTTTCTTT. It yields the protein CASSQDLRDWDGAFF.

The genes are TRBV7-6 and TRBJ1-1; perhaps TRBD1 as D (6 bases). Trimming took 4 bases from V and 0 from J, leaving 9 bases between them. Germline V lookup: CDR1 SGHVS, CDR2 FNYEAQ. The CDR3 sequence is 14 residues long. In DNA, the CDR3 is TGTGCCAGCAGCTCACGACAGGTGAACACTGAAGCTTTCTTT. Protein sequence: CASSSRQVNTEAFF.